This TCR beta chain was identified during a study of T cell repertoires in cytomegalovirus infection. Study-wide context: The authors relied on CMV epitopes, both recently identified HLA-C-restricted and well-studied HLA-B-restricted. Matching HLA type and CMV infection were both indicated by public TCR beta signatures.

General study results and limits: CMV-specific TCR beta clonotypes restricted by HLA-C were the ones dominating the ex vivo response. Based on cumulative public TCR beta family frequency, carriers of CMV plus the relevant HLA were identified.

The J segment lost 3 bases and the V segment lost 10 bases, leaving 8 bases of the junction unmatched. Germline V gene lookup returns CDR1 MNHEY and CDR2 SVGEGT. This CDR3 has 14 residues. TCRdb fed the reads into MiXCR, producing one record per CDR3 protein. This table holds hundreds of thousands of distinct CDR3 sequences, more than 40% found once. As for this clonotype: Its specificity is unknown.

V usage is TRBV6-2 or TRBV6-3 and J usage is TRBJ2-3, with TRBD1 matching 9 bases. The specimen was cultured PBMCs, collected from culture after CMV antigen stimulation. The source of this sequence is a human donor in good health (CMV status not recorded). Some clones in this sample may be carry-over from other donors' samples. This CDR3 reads CATQAGQGTDTQYF. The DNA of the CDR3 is TGTGCCACCCAGGCGGGACAGGGAACAGATACGCAGTATTTT.